This passage covers 13 T cell receptor beta chains from one sample sequenced in a study of CD8 T cells in ankylosing spondylitis (dated 2017 in TCRdb). Library prep was done by 5' RACE. Instrument on record: Illumina HiSeq 2500. TCRdb reanalyzed the raw reads on its own, using fastp at Q25 for trimming and MiXCR for clone calling, and kept in-frame beta chains. Rows are unified per CDR3 protein, each entry keeping the most common DNA and genes. Present in this sample are 800,000 to 900,000 distinct CDR3 sequences, 12% of which were seen just once. The ten largest clones represent more than 0.5% of the sample. Here is what the overall study found, with its caveats: Blood from ankylosing spondylitis patients appeared to be characterized by a TCR beta motif composed of eight highly homologous amino acid variants.

These receptors' targets are unknown. Specimen: blood, either unsorted or a sorted T cell fraction (not recorded which). The receptors originated from a male donor with ankylosing spondylitis.

Only a few counts were recorded for this clonotype. The rearrangement uses TRBV20-1 and TRBJ2-3; maybe TRBD2 (6 bases). The CDR3 sequence is 15 residues long. Germline CDR1 DFQATT, CDR2 SNEGSKA (reference sequence). V was trimmed by 0 bases and J by 1 base, leaving 11 bases between them. The CDR3 sequence: CSARELGGGTDTQYF. In DNA, the CDR3 is TGCAGTGCTAGAGAACTGGGGGGAGGCACAGATACGCAGTATTTT.

This clonotype was picked up a small number of times. The gene calls are TRBV24-1 and TRBJ2-2; 7 positions agree with TRBD2. V shed 4 bases and J 5 bases; nucleotides not matched to a gene: 9. CDR1 and CDR2 from the germline V gene are KGHDR and SFDVKD. The CDR3 loop spans 16 amino acids. In nucleotides, the CDR3 is TGTGCCACCAGTGACCCTCGGGCTAGCGGTACCGGGGAGCTGTTTTTT. Protein product: CATSDPRASGTGELFF.

This clonotype was observed a handful of times. The J gene is TRBJ2-3, the V gene TRBV20-1; D is tentatively TRBD1 or TRBD2 (5 bases each). V lost 6 bases and J lost 2, with 18 bases in between. Germline assignment: CDR1 DFQATT and CDR2 SNEGSKA (reference sequence). This CDR3 region has 15 residues. The DNA for the CDR3 is TGCAGTGCCAACGGGGCTAGCTTTACCACAGATACGCAGTATTTT. Translating it yields CSANGASFTTDTQYF.

The chain has TRBV7-2 and TRBJ2-7; the D is unclear. This CDR3 spans 15 amino acids. CDR1 is SGHTA and CDR2 is FQGNSA in the germline V gene. Between the trimmed V and J ends, which lost 1 base and 3 bases, there was a span of 13 bases. The CDR3 nucleotides are TGTGCCAGCAGCTTAGGGGTAGGGCCTTTCTACGAGCAGTACTTC. It translates to CASSLGVGPFYEQYF.

This clonotype was counted only a few times. The chain uses TRBV27 and TRBJ2-1; D unclear. Germline V gene sequence: CDR1 MNHEY, CDR2 SMNVEV (reference sequence). The CDR3 is 13 residues long. V gave up 6 bases and J gave up 15 bases, with 21 bases separating them. The CDR3 DNA sequence: TGTGCCAGCAGCCGGAATATCGACGCGTTGGGGTTCTTC. This codes for CASSRNIDALGFF.

The gene calls are TRBV18 and TRBJ1-1; no reliable D call. The V end lost 3 bases, the J end lost 3 bases, and 11 bases lay between the germline ends. The CDR3 runs to 14 residues. The germline V gene has CDR1 KGHSH and CDR2 LQKENI. The CDR3 DNA follows: TGTGCCAGCTCACCCCGGTGGAGGGACACTGAAGCTTTCTTT. It translates to CASSPRWRDTEAFF.

The chain has TRBV11-1 and TRBJ2-5; 7 bases are a match to TRBD1. The trim removed 3 bases at V and 2 bases at J, leaving 3 bases unmatched. Per germline, CDR1 SGHAT and CDR2 FQDESV (reference sequence). The CDR3 runs to 14 residues. The CDR3 coding sequence is TGTGCCAGCAGCTTCTCACAGGGGCAAGAGACCCAGTACTTC. This sequence encodes CASSFSQGQETQYF. The full variable domain, in which reference TRBV11-1 and TRBJ2-5 provide the parts outside the CDR3, is EAEVAQSPRYKITEKSQAVAFWCDPISGHATLYWYRQILGQGPELLVQFQDESVVDDSQLPKDRFSAERLKGVDSTLKIQPAELGDSAMYLCASSFSQGQETQYFGPGTRLLVL.

This clonotype was seen repeatedly, ten times or more. The V call is TRBV20-1, the J call TRBJ2-7; 12 positions match TRBD2. Trimming removed 6 bases from V and 5 bases from J; junction bases left unmatched: 5. This CDR3 comprises 13 residues. The germline V gene has CDR1 DFQATT and CDR2 SNEGSKA (reference sequence). The CDR3 DNA follows: TGCAGTGCCGAGACTAGCGGGAGAGACGAGCAGTACTTC. Translating gives CSAETSGRDEQYF.

In this sample, this clonotype turned up a few times. V gene TRBV29-1 combines with J gene TRBJ2-7; 13 bases align to TRBD2. The CDR3 sequence is 16 residues long. CDR1 and CDR2 (germline): SQVTM, ANQGSEA. V lost 5 bases, J lost 0 bases, and 7 bases stayed unmatched. The CDR3 region has the DNA TGCAGCGTTTTAGGGACTAGCGGGATGAGCTCCTACGAGCAGTACTTC. This sequence encodes CSVLGTSGMSSYEQYF.

The sample holds a few counts of this clonotype. The J gene is TRBJ2-7, the V gene TRBV5-1; weak D call: TRBD1 (5 bases). This CDR3 region has 15 residues. CDR1 SGHRS and CDR2 YFSETQ come from the germline V gene. Trimming removed 4 bases from V and 5 bases from J, with 19 bases in between. The CDR3 spells CASSLGPAGLDEQYF. The DNA for the CDR3 is TGCGCCAGCAGCCTGGGGCCAGCCGGCCTTGACGAGCAGTACTTC.

This clonotype was seen a handful of times. The chain carries TRBV7-2 and TRBJ2-7, with D perhaps matching TRBD1 or TRBD2 (6 bases each). CDR1 is SGHTA and CDR2 is FQGNSA in the germline V gene. The length of the CDR3 is 15 residues. V lost 4 bases and J 0 bases, leaving 13 bases between the germline ends. The CDR3 region is CASSWRGGISYEQYF. CDR3 DNA sequence: TGTGCCAGCAGCTGGAGAGGGGGGATCTCCTACGAGCAGTACTTC.

The table lists this clonotype with a few counts. The V call is TRBV27, the J call TRBJ2-7; 10 nucleotides agree with TRBD2. Germline trimming cut 5 bases from V and 2 bases from J; bases unmatched to any gene: 6. The germline CDR1 and CDR2 sequences are MNHEY and SMNVEV (reference sequence). This CDR3 has 15 amino acids. The CDR3 loop is CASSGGLASTYEQYF. CDR3 DNA sequence: TGTGCCAGCAGTGGGGGACTAGCGTCTACCTACGAGCAGTACTTC.

This clonotype appeared a few times. V gene TRBV20-1 combines with J gene TRBJ1-2; weak D call: TRBD1 (6 bases). The germline V and J ends were trimmed by 6 bases and 4 bases, with 15 bases remaining between them. The CDR3 length is 13 residues. CDR1 and CDR2 from the germline V gene are DFQATT and SNEGSKA (reference sequence). In DNA, the CDR3 is TGCAGTGCGAAAAGGACAGACCTCTATGGCTACACCTTC. It codes for CSAKRTDLYGYTF.